A selection of T cell receptor beta chains follows, all from one sample in a study of OX40 agonist ivuxolimab in advanced cancers. The protocol was immunoSEQ multiplex PCR, while the TCRdb copy is restricted to in-frame clones and leaves out a portion. The top ten hold roughly 1.2% of the sample, which has more than 65,000 clones, about 79% seen once. The source material was CD4+ or CD8+ T cells sorted from blood, sampled in a trial of the OX40 agonist ivuxolimab. All receptors come from an adult with an advanced solid tumor such as melanoma, head and neck, liver or kidney cancer. Both conserved end residues are part of each CDR3. Fields, in order: CDR3 length, V gene, J gene, clone size, D gene, CDR3 protein, CDR3 DNA. A D gene is named only where the DNA matches it firmly. For some rows the clone size is stated as once, few or many, or as a class when expanded; others skip it.

len: 14; v_gene: TRBV28; j_gene: TRBJ2-7; abundance: .; d_gene: .; CDR3aa: CASSYSHSSYEQYF; CDR3nt: TGTGCCAGCAGTTATTCCCACAGCTCCTACGAGCAGTACTTC
len: 14; v_gene: TRBV10-3; j_gene: TRBJ2-3; abundance: .; d_gene: TRBD2; CDR3aa: CAITAGVSTDTQYF; CDR3nt: TGTGCCATCACGGCGGGAGTTAGCACAGATACGCAGTATTTT
len: 12; v_gene: TRBV12-5; j_gene: TRBJ1-1; abundance: .; d_gene: .; CDR3aa: CASGVGVTEAFF; CDR3nt: TGTGCTAGTGGGGTGGGGGTCACTGAAGCTTTCTTT
len: 16; v_gene: TRBV18; j_gene: TRBJ2-7; abundance: .; d_gene: .; CDR3aa: CASSPTTGLGIYEQYF; CDR3nt: TGTGCCAGCTCACCCACTACAGGCCTGGGGATCTACGAGCAGTACTTC
len: 13; v_gene: TRBV7-3; j_gene: TRBJ1-1; abundance: .; d_gene: .; CDR3aa: CASSLLGITEAFF; CDR3nt: TGTGCCAGCAGCTTACTGGGGATCACTGAAGCTTTCTTT
len: 15; v_gene: TRBV9; j_gene: TRBJ2-7; abundance: once; d_gene: TRBD2; CDR3aa: CASSGGTSGVVEQYF; CDR3nt: TGTGCCAGCAGCGGGGGGACTAGCGGGGTCGTCGAGCAGTACTTC
len: 18; v_gene: TRBV5-1; j_gene: TRBJ2-5; abundance: .; d_gene: .; CDR3aa: CASSLKGKLGTTQETQYF; CDR3nt: TGCGCCAGCAGCTTAAAGGGGAAGCTGGGGACCACTCAAGAGACCCAGTACTTC
len: 16; v_gene: TRBV5-8; j_gene: TRBJ2-6; abundance: few; d_gene: .; CDR3aa: CASSSGRNSGANVLTF; CDR3nt: TGTGCCAGCAGCTCCGGACGGAACTCTGGGGCCAACGTCCTGACTTTC
len: 15; v_gene: TRBV7-9; j_gene: TRBJ2-3; abundance: .; d_gene: TRBD2; CDR3aa: CASSLKRGITDTQYF; CDR3nt: TGTGCCAGCAGCTTAAAGCGGGGGATCACAGATACGCAGTATTTT
len: 14; v_gene: TRBV6-5; j_gene: TRBJ1-1; abundance: .; d_gene: TRBD1; CDR3aa: CASSPDRGNTEAFF; CDR3nt: TGTGCCAGCAGTCCCGACAGGGGGAACACTGAAGCTTTCTTT
len: 14; v_gene: TRBV18; j_gene: TRBJ2-3; abundance: .; d_gene: .; CDR3aa: CASSPGVGTDTQYF; CDR3nt: TGTGCCAGCTCACCGGGGGTGGGCACAGATACGCAGTATTTT
len: 13; v_gene: TRBV7-2; j_gene: TRBJ1-5; abundance: few; d_gene: .; CDR3aa: CASSLTGNQPQHF; CDR3nt: TGTGCCAGCAGCTTAACAGGCAATCAGCCCCAGCATTTT
len: 11; v_gene: TRBV11-2; j_gene: TRBJ2-5; abundance: .; d_gene: .; CDR3aa: CASSFQETQYF; CDR3nt: TGTGCCAGCAGCTTTCAAGAGACCCAGTACTTC
len: 13; v_gene: TRBV5-4; j_gene: TRBJ1-1; abundance: .; d_gene: .; CDR3aa: CASSAWTNTEAFF; CDR3nt: TGTGCCAGCAGCGCCTGGACAAACACTGAAGCTTTCTTT
len: 15; v_gene: TRBV11-1; j_gene: TRBJ2-5; abundance: few; d_gene: .; CDR3aa: CASSRTADRQETQYF; CDR3nt: TGTGCCAGCAGCCGGACCGCCGACCGCCAAGAGACCCAGTACTTC
len: 15; v_gene: TRBV4-1; j_gene: TRBJ1-2; abundance: few; d_gene: .; CDR3aa: CASSQAESRIYGYTF; CDR3nt: TGCGCCAGCAGCCAAGCTGAGTCCAGGATCTATGGCTACACCTTC
len: 15; v_gene: TRBV5-1; j_gene: TRBJ1-4; abundance: .; d_gene: TRBD1; CDR3aa: CASSVQGATNEKLFF; CDR3nt: TGCGCCAGCAGCGTCCAGGGGGCAACTAATGAAAAACTGTTTTTT
len: 12; v_gene: TRBV6-1; j_gene: TRBJ2-7; abundance: .; d_gene: .; CDR3aa: CASGRNSYEQYF; CDR3nt: TGTGCCAGCGGTAGAAACTCCTACGAGCAGTACTTC
len: 16; v_gene: TRBV7-2; j_gene: TRBJ2-5; abundance: .; d_gene: TRBD1; CDR3aa: CASSSQTGGFQETQYF; CDR3nt: TGTGCCAGCAGCTCCCAGACAGGGGGCTTCCAAGAGACCCAGTACTTC
len: 15; v_gene: TRBV7-2; j_gene: TRBJ2-7; abundance: .; d_gene: .; CDR3aa: CASSLGTGRAYEQYF; CDR3nt: TGTGCCAGCAGCTTAGGGACCGGGAGAGCCTACGAGCAGTACTTC
len: 13; v_gene: TRBV25-1; j_gene: TRBJ1-6; abundance: .; d_gene: .; CDR3aa: CASRSGTNSPLHF; CDR3nt: TGTGCCAGCAGATCCGGGACAAATTCACCCCTCCACTTT
len: 14; v_gene: TRBV10-3; j_gene: TRBJ1-5; abundance: .; d_gene: .; CDR3aa: CATTRGEGNQPQHF; CDR3nt: TGTGCCACGACCCGGGGAGAAGGCAATCAGCCCCAGCATTTT
len: 15; v_gene: TRBV6-1; j_gene: TRBJ2-3; abundance: .; d_gene: TRBD1; CDR3aa: CASSEAGTGTDTQYF; CDR3nt: TGTGCCAGCAGTGAAGCAGGGACAGGCACAGATACGCAGTATTTT
len: 16; v_gene: TRBV5-1; j_gene: TRBJ2-6; abundance: .; d_gene: .; CDR3aa: CASSLGGTSGANVLTF; CDR3nt: TGCGCCAGCAGCTTGGGGGGAACCTCTGGGGCCAACGTCCTGACTTTC
len: 14; v_gene: TRBV7-2; j_gene: TRBJ2-7; abundance: few; d_gene: .; CDR3aa: CASSLDRVSYEQYF; CDR3nt: TGTGCCAGCAGCTTAGACAGGGTGTCCTACGAGCAGTACTTC
len: 15; v_gene: TRBV7-8; j_gene: TRBJ2-3; abundance: .; d_gene: .; CDR3aa: CASSSGLVHTDTQYF; CDR3nt: TGTGCCAGCAGCTCGGGACTGGTTCACACAGATACGCAGTATTTT
len: 11; v_gene: TRBV2; j_gene: TRBJ1-1; abundance: .; d_gene: .; CDR3aa: CASSPVTEAFF; CDR3nt: TGTGCCAGCAGTCCGGTAACTGAAGCTTTCTTT
len: 15; v_gene: TRBV18; j_gene: TRBJ2-5; abundance: .; d_gene: TRBD1; CDR3aa: CASSPPGTGQETQYF; CDR3nt: TGTGCCAGCTCACCCCCCGGGACAGGGCAAGAGACCCAGTACTTC
len: 17; v_gene: TRBV5-1; j_gene: TRBJ2-5; abundance: .; d_gene: TRBD2; CDR3aa: CASSPGLAGGFQETQYF; CDR3nt: TGCGCCAGCAGCCCCGGACTAGCGGGGGGGTTCCAAGAGACCCAGTACTTC
len: 15; v_gene: TRBV7-9; j_gene: TRBJ1-6; abundance: .; d_gene: .; CDR3aa: CASSLTGGFDSPLHF; CDR3nt: TGTGCCAGCAGCCTAACGGGGGGATTTGATTCACCCCTCCACTTT